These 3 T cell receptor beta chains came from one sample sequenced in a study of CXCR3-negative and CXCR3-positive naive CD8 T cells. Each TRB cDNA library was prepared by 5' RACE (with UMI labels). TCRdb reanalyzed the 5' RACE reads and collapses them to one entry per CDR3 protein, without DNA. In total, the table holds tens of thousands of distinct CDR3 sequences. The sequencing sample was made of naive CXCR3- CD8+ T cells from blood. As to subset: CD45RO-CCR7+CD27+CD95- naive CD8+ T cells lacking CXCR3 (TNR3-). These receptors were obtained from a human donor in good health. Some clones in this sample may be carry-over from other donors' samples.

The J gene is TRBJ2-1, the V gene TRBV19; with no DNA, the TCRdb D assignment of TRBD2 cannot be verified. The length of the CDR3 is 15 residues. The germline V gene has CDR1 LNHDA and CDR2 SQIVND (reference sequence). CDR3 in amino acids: CASSIGAGVNNEQFF.

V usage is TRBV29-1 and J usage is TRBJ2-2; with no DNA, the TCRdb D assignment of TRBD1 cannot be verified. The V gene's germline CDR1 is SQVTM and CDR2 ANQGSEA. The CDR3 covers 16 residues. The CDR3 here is CRVERGDNLYTGELFF.

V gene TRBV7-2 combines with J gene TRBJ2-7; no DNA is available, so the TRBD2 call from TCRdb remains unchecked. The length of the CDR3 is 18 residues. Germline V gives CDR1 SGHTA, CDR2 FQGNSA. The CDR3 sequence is CASSLIAATSGGAYEQYF. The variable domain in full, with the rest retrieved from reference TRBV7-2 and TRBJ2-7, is GAGVSQSPSNKVTEKGKDVELRCDPISGHTALYWYRQSLGQGLEFLIYFQGNSAPDKSGLPSDRFSAERTGGSVSTLTIQRTQQEDSAVYLCASSLIAATSGGAYEQYFGPGTRLTVT.